This T cell receptor beta chain was recovered during a study of cytomegalovirus exposure and HLA in healthy donors. Study results and caveats: In a later analysis, parvovirus B19, influenza, CMV and Epstein-Barr virus appeared linked to several top co-occurrence clusters. With later analysis, a missense DCLRE1C variant became linked to TCR beta V- and J-gene trimming.

PCR employed 60 Vbeta and 13 Jbeta primers. TCRdb keeps only in-frame clones here, not all; method: immunoSEQ multiplex PCR. The profile shows 45,000 to 65,000 clones, 60% to 80% of them singletons. This clone was found once. Its antigen is not identified. Germline V CDR1 and CDR2: MNHEY, SMNVEV (reference sequence). The CDR3 has 13 residues. Trimming removed 5 bases at V and 2 bases at J, with 9 bases between. V usage is TRBV27 and J usage is TRBJ1-2; D is undetermined. The sample taken for sequencing was PBMCs. This sequence was found in a woman between 40 and 50 years old in good health and CMV-seropositive. The DNA for the CDR3 is TGTGCCAGCAGTCATACAGAAAACTATGGCTACACCTTC. Amino acids: CASSHTENYGYTF.